This TCR beta chain was captured in a study of blood T cell repertoires in COVID-19. CDR1 MNHEY and CDR2 SMNVEV come from the germline V gene (reference sequence). The CDR3 has 15 amino acids. V was clipped by 4 bases and J by 2 bases; unmatched bases: 7. In the original workflow: For nucleated cells, counts were estimated from reference gene primer amplification. The table came from immunoSEQ multiplex PCR; TCRdb's copy has only in-frame clones and leaves some out. That table is the source of V, J and clone size, and D and trimming were worked out from the DNA. The table has about 280,000 clones, around 90% seen once; the top ten hold 9% to 9.5%.

The V gene is TRBV27, the J gene TRBJ2-5; 7 bases are a match to TRBD1. The sequence was obtained from a man aged 18 to 29 with active or convalescent COVID-19. The specimen sequenced was peripheral blood. In DNA form, the CDR3 reads TGTGCCAGCAGTTCACAACAGGGGTGGCAAGAGACCCAGTACTTC. Its protein is CASSSQQGWQETQYF.